This T cell receptor beta chain was identified during a study of blood T cell repertoires in COVID-19. Study summary: Acute and convalescent COVID-19 samples came from the United States, Italy and Spain. PBMCs, B-cell-depleted T cells, or T cells provided the cDNA or gDNA that made up the material.

Authors' methods: Amplification from reference gene primers served as the basis for estimated nucleated cell counts. Some clones are missing from TCRdb's copy, which holds only in-frame ones; the method was immunoSEQ multiplex PCR. Clonal size and the V and J genes are those of that table, whereas D and trimming came from the DNA. The data contain 60,000 to 85,000 clones, around 80% of them singletons. The V gene's germline CDR1 is LGHDT and CDR2 YNNKEL (reference sequence). The length of the CDR3 is 12 residues. Between the trimmed V and J ends, which lost 1 base and 9 bases, there was a span of 10 bases.

The sample consisted of peripheral blood. The V and J genes are TRBV3-1 (or the pseudogene TRBV3-2) and TRBJ2-7; weak D call: TRBD1 (5 bases). This receptor was obtained from a man aged 65 to 79 who had recovered from COVID-19. The CDR3 bases are TGTGCCAGCAGCCAAGTATTAGGGGTGCAGTACTTC. It codes for CASSQVLGVQYF.